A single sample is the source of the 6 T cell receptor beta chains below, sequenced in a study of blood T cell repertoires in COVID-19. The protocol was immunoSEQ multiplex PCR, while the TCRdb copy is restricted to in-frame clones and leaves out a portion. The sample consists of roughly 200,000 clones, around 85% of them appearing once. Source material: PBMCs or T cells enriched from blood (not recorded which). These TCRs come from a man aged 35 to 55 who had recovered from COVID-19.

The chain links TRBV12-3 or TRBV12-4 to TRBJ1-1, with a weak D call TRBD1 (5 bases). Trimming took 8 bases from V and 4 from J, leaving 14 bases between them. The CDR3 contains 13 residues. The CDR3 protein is CASRYRRGTEAFF. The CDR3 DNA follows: TGTGCCAGCCGATATAGAAGGGGCACTGAAGCTTTCTTT.

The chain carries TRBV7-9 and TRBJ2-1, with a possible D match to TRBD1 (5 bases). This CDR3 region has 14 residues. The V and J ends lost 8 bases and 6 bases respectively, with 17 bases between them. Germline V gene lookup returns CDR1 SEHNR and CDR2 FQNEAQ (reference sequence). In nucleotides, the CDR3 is TGTGCCAGCGAAGGGGCAGTCGTCGCCAATGAGCAGTTCTTC. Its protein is CASEGAVVANEQFF. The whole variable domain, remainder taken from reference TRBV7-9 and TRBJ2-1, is DTGVSQNPRHKITKRGQNVTFRCDPISEHNRLYWYRQTLGQGPEFLTYFQNEAQLEKSRLLSDRFSAERPKGSFSTLEIQRTEQGDSAMYLCASEGAVVANEQFFGPGTRLTVL.

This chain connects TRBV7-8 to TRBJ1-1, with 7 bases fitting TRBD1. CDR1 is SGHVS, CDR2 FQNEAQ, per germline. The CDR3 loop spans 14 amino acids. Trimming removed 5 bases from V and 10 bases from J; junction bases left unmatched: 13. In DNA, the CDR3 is TGTGCCAGCAGCCCGAGACAGGGCGACTTCGGAGCTTTCTTT. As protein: CASSPRQGDFGAFF.

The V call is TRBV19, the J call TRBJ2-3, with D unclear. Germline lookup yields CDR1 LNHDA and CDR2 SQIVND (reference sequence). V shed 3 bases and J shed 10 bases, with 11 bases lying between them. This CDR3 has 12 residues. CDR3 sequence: CASSIWQAAQYF. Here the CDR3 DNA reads TGTGCCAGTAGTATCTGGCAGGCAGCGCAGTATTTT.

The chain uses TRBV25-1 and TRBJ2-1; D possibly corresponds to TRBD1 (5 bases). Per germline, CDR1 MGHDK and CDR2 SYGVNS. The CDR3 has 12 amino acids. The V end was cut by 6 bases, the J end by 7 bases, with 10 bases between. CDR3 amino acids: CASRYDSNEQFF. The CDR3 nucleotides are TGTGCCAGCAGGTATGACAGTAATGAGCAGTTCTTC.

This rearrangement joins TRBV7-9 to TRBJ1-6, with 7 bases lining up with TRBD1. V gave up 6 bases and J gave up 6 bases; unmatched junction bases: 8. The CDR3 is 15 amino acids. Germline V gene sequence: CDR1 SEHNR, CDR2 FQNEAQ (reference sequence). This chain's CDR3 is CASRARDSLNSPLHF. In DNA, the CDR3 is TGTGCCAGCAGGGCCCGGGACAGCCTTAATTCACCCCTCCACTTT. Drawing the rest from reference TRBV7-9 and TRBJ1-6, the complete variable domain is DTGVSQNPRHKITKRGQNVTFRCDPISEHNRLYWYRQTLGQGPEFLTYFQNEAQLEKSRLLSDRFSAERPKGSFSTLEIQRTEQGDSAMYLCASRARDSLNSPLHFGNGTRLTVT.